The 17 T cell receptor beta chains in this list originate from one sample, sequenced in a study of CD8 T cells in Susac syndrome. About 0.5 to 1 ug RNA was reverse transcribed with random hexamers. In TCRdb, the immunoSEQ multiplex PCR reads were re-called with MiXCR into one record per CDR3 protein. The sample includes under 200,000 distinct CDR3 sequences, 95% seen only once; the top ten take approximately 0.16%. Sequenced input: CD8+ T cells from PBMCs. Receptors originate from a human donor with Susac syndrome.

The chain couples TRBV3-1 to TRBJ1-1, with D uncertain. CDR3 size: 13 residues. Germline CDR1 is LGHDT and CDR2 is YNNKEL (reference sequence). V was cut by 0 bases and J by 3 bases, with 5 bases left in between. The CDR3 sequence is CASSQEGYTEAFF. The CDR3 DNA sequence: TGTGCCAGCAGCCAAGAGGGGTACACTGAAGCTTTCTTT.

V gene TRBV19 combines with J gene TRBJ1-2, with D unresolved. The CDR3 extends over 12 amino acids. V dropped 7 bases and J dropped 2 bases, with 8 bases sitting between them. The germline CDR1 and CDR2 sequences are LNHDA and SQIVND (reference sequence). The CDR3 is CASNGVNYGYTF. The CDR3 coding sequence is TGTGCCAGTAACGGGGTAAACTATGGCTACACCTTC.

This clonotype was recorded once. Here the CDR3 DNA reads TGTGCCAGCAGTGAACCTTTCTGGGACAGGGGGAAAGCTGAAGCTTTCTTT. Amino acids: CASSEPFWDRGKAEAFF. The gene calls are TRBV2 and TRBJ1-1; 11 nucleotides align to TRBD1. V gave up 2 bases and J gave up 6 bases; unmatched junction bases: 11. The germline gives CDR1 SNHLY, CDR2 FYNNEI. There are 17 residues in the CDR3. The full variable domain, its missing parts supplied by reference TRBV2 and TRBJ1-1, is EPEVTQTPSHQVTQMGQEVILRCVPISNHLYFYWYRQILGQKVEFLVSFYNNEISEKSEIFDDQFSVERPDGSNFTLKIRSTKLEDSAMYFCASSEPFWDRGKAEAFFGQGTRLTVV.

V gene TRBV20-1 combines with J gene TRBJ1-3; no firm D call. Germline CDR1 DFQATT, CDR2 SNEGSKA (reference sequence). V was pared by 6 bases and J by 4 bases, with 10 bases between. The CDR3 length is 12 residues. The CDR3 DNA follows: TGCAGTGCCCGAGGGCCCGGAAACACCATATATTTT. This encodes CSARGPGNTIYF.

In its sample, this clonotype was seen once. The genes are TRBV7-2 and TRBJ2-3, with 8 nucleotides matching TRBD2. The V gene end was trimmed by 5 bases and the J gene end by 2 bases; junction bases not matched to a gene: 6. The CDR3 totals 15 residues. Germline V gene lookup returns CDR1 SGHTA and CDR2 FQGNSA. CDR3 sequence (DNA): TGTGCCAGCAGCGGGCGCGGGGGGTTCACAGATACGCAGTATTTT. This gives the protein CASSGRGGFTDTQYF.

The chain couples TRBV13 to TRBJ2-5, with 12 bases matching TRBD2. With 4 bases clipped from V and 5 bases from J, the junction kept 8 bases outside the gene matches. CDR3 length: 16 amino acids. Germline V gene sequence: CDR1 PRHDT, CDR2 FYEKMQ (reference sequence). CDR3 sequence (DNA): TGTGCCAGCAGCTCCATGACTAGCGGGAGCAAGGAGACCCAGTACTTC. This codes for CASSSMTSGSKETQYF.

The chain combines TRBV2 with TRBJ2-7; no clear D. V was pared by 6 bases and J by 4 bases, with 7 bases between. Germline CDR1 and CDR2: SNHLY and FYNNEI. This CDR3 comprises 11 residues. Written as DNA, the CDR3 is TGTGCCAGCAGGATGACTTACGAGCAGTACTTC. Protein: CASRMTYEQYF.

This clonotype has just a few counts. The J gene is TRBJ2-7, the V gene TRBV28, with D maybe TRBD2 (6 bases). V lost 5 bases and J 4 bases, leaving 12 bases between the germline ends. Germline values: CDR1 MDHEN, CDR2 SYDVKM. This CDR3 spans 13 amino acids. The CDR3 DNA reads as TGTGCCAGCAGTCCCGGGACTTTATACGAGCAGTACTTC. It yields the protein CASSPGTLYEQYF.

J is TRBJ2-1 and V is TRBV5-1; 8 positions agree with TRBD1. V lost 3 bases, J lost 4 bases, and 6 bases stayed unmatched. The CDR3 runs to 15 residues. Germline lookup yields CDR1 SGHRS and CDR2 YFSETQ. For the CDR3, the DNA is TGCGCCAGCAGCTCAAGGGACAGGCTGTACAATGAGCAGTTCTTC. Translating gives CASSSRDRLYNEQFF.

The chain employs TRBV20-1 and TRBJ2-7; 8 nucleotides match TRBD2. Per germline, CDR1 DFQATT and CDR2 SNEGSKA (reference sequence). V was clipped by 2 bases and J by 2 bases; unmatched bases: 8. The CDR3 spans 15 residues. In DNA, the CDR3 is TGCAGTGCTAGACGAATTAGCGGGAAGACCTACGAGCAGTACTTC. Residues: CSARRISGKTYEQYF.

The rearrangement uses TRBV9 and TRBJ2-3; either TRBD1 or TRBD2 may fit D (6 bases each). The CDR3 is 15 residues long. Germline lookup yields CDR1 SGDLS and CDR2 YYNGEE. V lost 0 bases and J lost 9, with 17 bases in between. CDR3 loop: CASSVGGASGRTQYF. The CDR3 DNA reads as TGTGCCAGCAGCGTAGGGGGGGCTTCTGGTAGGACGCAGTATTTT.

The J gene is TRBJ2-1, the V gene TRBV3-1; the match to TRBD2 covers 10 bases. V trimming: 5 bases; J trimming: 6 bases; junction bases outside the gene matches: 7. The CDR3 totals 15 residues. Germline V gene lookup returns CDR1 LGHDT and CDR2 YNNKEL (reference sequence). The CDR3 loop reads CASSYQRGGLNEQFF. The CDR3 region has the DNA TGTGCCAGCAGCTATCAGCGGGGGGGTCTCAATGAGCAGTTCTTC.

The chain couples TRBV29-1 to TRBJ2-3, with 7 bases identical to TRBD1. In germline, CDR1 is SQVTM, CDR2 ANQGSEA. There are 12 residues in the CDR3. J lost 3 bases, V lost 7 bases, and 4 bases had no gene match. The CDR3 bases are TGCAGCGCGACAGGGCAAACAGATACGCAGTATTTT. It specifies CSATGQTDTQYF.

V gene TRBV28 combines with J gene TRBJ1-2; D perhaps matches TRBD1 (5 bases). The V end was cut by 3 bases, the J end by 6 bases, with 14 bases between. This CDR3 spans 14 amino acids. Looked up from germline, CDR1 is MDHEN and CDR2 is SYDVKM. The CDR3 nucleotides are TGTGCCAGCAGTTTCTCTGGGCCGGGACATGGCTACACCTTC. Translating gives CASSFSGPGHGYTF.

The chain employs TRBV20-1 and TRBJ1-1; the D is unclear. This CDR3 contains 11 residues. V was trimmed by 6 bases and J by 0 bases, leaving 5 bases between them. Germline V CDR1 and CDR2: DFQATT, SNEGSKA (reference sequence). As DNA, the CDR3 is TGCAGTGCGGGTCTGAACACTGAAGCTTTCTTT. It is translated as CSAGLNTEAFF.

CDR3 in DNA: TGTGCCAGCAGCTTAGAAGGGTATCAGCCCCAGCATTTT. Translated, it gives CASSLEGYQPQHF. V usage is TRBV11-2 and J usage is TRBJ1-5; D unclear. Germline V gene sequence: CDR1 SGHAT, CDR2 FQNNGV. V shed 0 bases and J shed 5 bases, with 5 bases lying between them. The CDR3 has 13 residues.

The chain links TRBV5-1 to TRBJ2-3; tentative D call: TRBD1 (5 bases). The V end lost 3 bases, the J end lost 3 bases, and 14 bases lay between the germline ends. The CDR3 is 15 amino acids. Germline assignment: CDR1 SGHRS and CDR2 YFSETQ. The CDR3 spells CASSYPGKETDTQYF. The CDR3 nucleotides are TGCGCCAGCAGCTATCCAGGGAAGGAGACAGATACGCAGTATTTT. Drawing the rest from reference TRBV5-1 and TRBJ2-3, the complete variable domain is KAGVTQTPRYLIKTRGQQVTLSCSPISGHRSVSWYQQTPGQGLQFLFEYFSETQRNKGNFPGRFSGRQFSNSRSEMNVSTLELGDSALYLCASSYPGKETDTQYFGPGTRLTVL.